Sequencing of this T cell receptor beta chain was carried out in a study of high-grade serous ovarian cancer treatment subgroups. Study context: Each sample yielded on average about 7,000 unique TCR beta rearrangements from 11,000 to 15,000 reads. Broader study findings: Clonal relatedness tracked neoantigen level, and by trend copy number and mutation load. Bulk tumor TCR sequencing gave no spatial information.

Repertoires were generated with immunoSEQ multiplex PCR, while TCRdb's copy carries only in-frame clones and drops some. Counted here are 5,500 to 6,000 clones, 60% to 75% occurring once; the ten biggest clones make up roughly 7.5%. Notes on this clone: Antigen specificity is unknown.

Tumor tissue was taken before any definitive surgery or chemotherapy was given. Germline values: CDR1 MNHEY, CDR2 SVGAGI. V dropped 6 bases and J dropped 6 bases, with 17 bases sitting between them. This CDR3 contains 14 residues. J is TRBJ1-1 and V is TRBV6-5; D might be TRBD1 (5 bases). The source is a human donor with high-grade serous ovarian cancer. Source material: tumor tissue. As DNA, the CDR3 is TGTGCCAGCAGGACCGGGACCCTGGCCCCTGAAGCTTTCTTT. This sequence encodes CASRTGTLAPEAFF.